Presented here are 27 T cell receptor beta chains from one specimen sequenced in a study. A single record per CDR3 protein comes from TCRdb applying MiXCR to the 5' RACE reads. The sample yields 20,000 to 25,000 distinct CDR3 sequences, more than 30% seen once. Specimen: tumor-infiltrating naive CD4+ T cells sorted from the breast tumor. Indicated subset: naive CD4+ T cells, CD4+CD45RA+CD25-. Every receptor here comes from a female donor with breast cancer.

In its sample, this clonotype was seen many times. The chain has TRBV18 and TRBJ2-1; no clear D. CDR1 and CDR2 (germline): KGHSH, LQKENI. The V end lost 3 bases, the J end lost 6 bases, and 12 bases lay between the germline ends. The CDR3 is made up of 14 amino acids. This CDR3 is CASSPLEPSNEQFF. The CDR3 coding sequence is TGTGCCAGCTCACCTCTAGAGCCGAGCAATGAGCAGTTCTTC. The full variable domain, with the rest looked up from reference TRBV18 and TRBJ2-1, is NAGVMQNPRHLVRRRGQEARLRCSPMKGHSHVYWYRQLPEEGLKFMVYLQKENIIDESGMPKERFSAEFPKEGPSILRIQQVVRGDSAAYFCASSPLEPSNEQFFGPGTRLTVL.

This chain links TRBV6-1 with TRBJ2-6, with 7 bases identical to TRBD1. Trimming cost V 11 bases and J 5 bases; bases outside gene matches: 15. Germline V gives CDR1 MNHNS, CDR2 SASEGT. The length of the CDR3 is 16 residues. This chain's CDR3 is CACRRQGQGWANVLTF. The DNA for the CDR3 is TGTGCCTGCCGAAGACAGGGCCAGGGATGGGCCAACGTCCTGACTTTC.

This clonotype was counted a few times. The rearrangement links TRBV6-1 to TRBJ1-5; D might be TRBD1 (6 bases). Germline V gene lookup returns CDR1 MNHNS and CDR2 SASEGT. V gave up 6 bases and J gave up 2 bases, with 20 bases separating them. The CDR3 extends over 17 amino acids. The CDR3 nucleotides are TGTGCCAGCAGGCCTCAAACCGCGGGACATGGCAATCAGCCCCAGCATTTT. It yields the protein CASRPQTAGHGNQPQHF.

By share, this clonotype ranks as medium-sized. The chain employs TRBV4-1 and TRBJ2-7; the D is unclear. CDR3 length: 14 residues. With 1 base removed from V and 6 bases from J, the gap between germline ends came to 13 bases. CDR1 is MGHRA and CDR2 is YSYEKL in the germline V gene. CDR3 amino acids: CASSQGSRGGEQYF. Written as DNA, the CDR3 is TGCGCCAGCAGCCAAGGGTCTAGAGGTGGCGAGCAGTACTTC.

Many counts were recorded for this clonotype. This chain links TRBV6-6 with TRBJ1-5, with 7 nucleotides matching TRBD1. V gave up 3 bases and J gave up 7 bases; unmatched junction bases: 18. Germline V CDR1 and CDR2: MNHNY, SVGAGI (reference sequence). The CDR3 covers 18 residues. The CDR3 region is CASSYQPKAGQFRQPQHF. The CDR3 DNA sequence: TGTGCCAGCAGTTATCAACCAAAAGCGGGACAGTTCAGGCAGCCCCAGCATTTT.

Of note for this clonotype: At one end the junction does not follow the germline gene, possibly because of a read error. J is TRBJ2-7 and V is TRBV7-9, with 9 bases identical to TRBD1. This CDR3 comprises 14 residues. Germline CDR1 SEHNR, CDR2 FQNEAQ (reference sequence). The CDR3 loop reads CASSYAGQGYKQYF. The CDR3 bases are TGTGCCAGCAGCTACGCGGGACAGGGCTACAAGCAGTACTTC.

This clonotype appeared many times. The J gene is TRBJ1-2, the V gene TRBV15, with D possibly TRBD1 on 6 matching bases. CDR3 length equals 16 residues. Trimming left V 0 bases short and J 4 bases short, with 15 bases between. The V gene's germline CDR1 is LNHNV and CDR2 YYDKDF (reference sequence). The CDR3: CATSRDRTEISYGYTF. CDR3 DNA: TGTGCCACCAGCAGAGATAGGACAGAGATCTCCTATGGCTACACCTTC.

Worth noting for this clonotype: A read error may be the cause here, since a much bigger clone is one base away. The chain couples TRBV5-1 to TRBJ2-2; 8 nucleotides match TRBD1. J lost 4 bases, V lost 3 bases, and 5 bases had no gene match. The CDR3 spans 15 residues. The V gene's germline CDR1 is SGHRS and CDR2 YFSETQ. The CDR3 protein is CASSWQDRATGELFF. DNA of the CDR3: TGCGCCAGCAGCTGGCAGGACAGGGCCACCGGGGAGCTGTTTTTT.

By frequency in the sample, this clonotype is medium-sized. V is TRBV5-1 and J is TRBJ1-2; D not certain. CDR1 and CDR2 (germline): SGHRS, YFSETQ. Trimming took 0 bases from V and 2 from J, leaving 8 bases between them. The CDR3 consists of 14 residues. CDR3 sequence: CASSLDSRNYGYTF. The CDR3, as DNA: TGCGCCAGCAGCTTGGACAGTAGAAACTATGGCTACACCTTC. Looking up the rest from reference TRBV5-1 and TRBJ1-2 gives the full variable domain: KAGVTQTPRYLIKTRGQQVTLSCSPISGHRSVSWYQQTPGQGLQFLFEYFSETQRNKGNFPGRFSGRQFSNSRSEMNVSTLELGDSALYLCASSLDSRNYGYTFGSGTRLTVV.

This clonotype was detected ten times or more. The chain has TRBV12-3 or TRBV12-4 and TRBJ2-1; 11 bases are a match to TRBD2. The CDR3 loop spans 14 amino acids. Trimming cost V 4 bases and J 10 bases; bases outside gene matches: 6. In DNA, the CDR3 is TGTGCCAGCAGTTCGGGACTAGCGGCTAGCGAGCAGTTCTTC. Its translation: CASSSGLAASEQFF.

Judged by abundance, this clonotype is medium-sized. J is TRBJ2-2 and V is TRBV20-1; perhaps TRBD1 as D (5 bases). CDR3 length: 14 residues. The V and J ends lost 6 bases and 3 bases respectively, with 14 bases between them. Germline V gene sequence: CDR1 DFQATT, CDR2 SNEGSKA (reference sequence). The CDR3 here is CSAPDKKDTGELFF. CDR3 sequence (DNA): TGCAGTGCCCCGGACAAAAAAGACACCGGGGAGCTGTTTTTT.

Turning to this clonotype: One end of the junction fails to match germline, which may point to a read error. The J gene is TRBJ2-1, the V gene TRBV6-1, with TRBD1 as a possible D gene (6 bases). There are 16 residues in the CDR3. Germline V lookup: CDR1 MNHNS, CDR2 SASEGT. CDR3 nucleotide sequence: TGTGCCAGCAGTAAAACAGGGCCGAGCTCCCACAATGAGCAGTTCTTC. Its protein product is CASSKTGPSSHNEQFF.

In its sample, this clonotype ranks as medium-sized. The chain couples TRBV12-3 or TRBV12-4 to TRBJ1-1, with D hard to call. The CDR3 is made up of 13 amino acids. Trimming stripped 2 bases from V and 3 bases from J, with 7 bases between. This CDR3 reads CASSLTSYTEAFF. The CDR3 coding sequence is TGTGCCAGCAGTTTAACCAGTTACACTGAAGCTTTCTTT.

This clonotype has a handful of counts. The chain recombines TRBV27 with TRBJ2-3; unclear D gene. V was shortened by 2 bases and J by 0 bases, with 3 bases between the two germline ends. The germline V gene has CDR1 MNHEY and CDR2 SMNVEV (reference sequence). The CDR3 covers 13 residues. Here the CDR3 DNA reads TGTGCCAGCAGTTTACCAAGCACAGATACGCAGTATTTT. The encoded protein is CASSLPSTDTQYF.

There are a few counts of this clonotype. A much larger clonotype is one base distant, so this may be a read error. The genes are TRBV7-8 and TRBJ1-5; possibly TRBD1 for D (5 bases). With 3 bases removed from V and 1 base from J, the gap between germline ends came to 10 bases. Germline loops: CDR1 SGHVS, CDR2 FQNEAQ. The CDR3 consists of 15 residues. The CDR3 region has the DNA TGTGCCAGCAGCTTCAGGGTGGGAAGCAATCAGCCCCAGCATTTT. It codes for CASSFRVGSNQPQHF.

This clonotype occurred a few times. The V and J genes are TRBV6-5 and TRBJ1-1, with 11 bases that match TRBD1. CDR3 length equals 15 residues. The V and J ends lost 2 bases and 6 bases, in that order; junction bases with no gene match: 5. CDR1 is MNHEY, CDR2 SVGAGI, per germline. The CDR3 coding sequence is TGTGCCAGCAGTTACCCGGACAGGGGGCGGCCTGAAGCTTTCTTT. Its protein product is CASSYPDRGRPEAFF.

The chain recombines TRBV6-1 with TRBJ1-6, with TRBD1 matching 8 bases. Germline V gene lookup returns CDR1 MNHNS and CDR2 SASEGT. V lost 2 bases and J lost 6; bases outside the gene matches: 6. This CDR3 is built from 16 residues. The CDR3 here is CASSERDRPANSPLHF. The CDR3 DNA reads TGTGCCAGCAGTGAACGGGACAGGCCTGCTAATTCACCCCTCCACTTT.

At least ten counts were recorded for this clonotype. The chain couples TRBV5-1 to TRBJ1-2, with D unclear. Germline loops: CDR1 SGHRS, CDR2 YFSETQ. Trimming left V 0 bases short and J 6 bases short, with 15 bases between. The CDR3 sequence is 15 residues long. Here the CDR3 DNA reads TGCGCCAGCAGCTTGGGGGCAGGTTGGATGGATGGCTACACCTTC. Amino acid sequence: CASSLGAGWMDGYTF.

Within the sample, this clonotype is medium-sized. This sequence joins TRBV25-1 and TRBJ1-3; D unclear. V dropped 5 bases and J dropped 1 base, with 6 bases sitting between them. CDR1 is MGHDK and CDR2 is SYGVNS in the germline V gene. The CDR3 extends over 13 amino acids. The CDR3 region has the DNA TGTGCCAGCAGTTCTCCATCTGGAAACACCATATATTTT. Residues: CASSSPSGNTIYF.

This clonotype was seen repeatedly, ten times or more. The V call is TRBV5-1, the J call TRBJ2-1, with D unresolved. The CDR3 contains 12 residues. Germline CDR1 is SGHRS and CDR2 is YFSETQ. Trimming removed 5 bases at V and 6 bases at J, with 9 bases between. The CDR3 DNA is TGCGCCAGCAGTCCGGCGCGCAATGAGCAGTTCTTC. Its protein is CASSPARNEQFF.

Many counts were recorded for this clonotype. This chain uses TRBV7-2 with TRBJ1-2; no reliable D call. Germline CDR1 SGHTA, CDR2 FQGNSA. The CDR3 is 14 amino acids. V shed 1 base and J shed 3 bases, with 9 bases lying between them. As DNA, the CDR3 is TGTGCCAGCAGCTTAGTTGGGAGTCACTATGGCTACACCTTC. It specifies CASSLVGSHYGYTF.

This chain connects TRBV5-1 to TRBJ1-2, with TRBD1 identical over 9 bases. This CDR3 spans 17 amino acids. Germline-derived CDR1 and CDR2 are SGHRS and YFSETQ. V shed 0 bases and J 6 bases; nucleotides not matched to a gene: 12. CDR3 DNA: TGCGCCAGCAGCTTGGGACAGGGGGTTTTTGGAGTGGATGGCTACACCTTC. Translation: CASSLGQGVFGVDGYTF. The variable domain in full, with the rest retrieved from reference TRBV5-1 and TRBJ1-2, is KAGVTQTPRYLIKTRGQQVTLSCSPISGHRSVSWYQQTPGQGLQFLFEYFSETQRNKGNFPGRFSGRQFSNSRSEMNVSTLELGDSALYLCASSLGQGVFGVDGYTFGSGTRLTVV.

The V gene is TRBV7-9, the J gene TRBJ1-1, with D possibly TRBD1 on 6 matching bases. The V gene's germline CDR1 is SEHNR and CDR2 FQNEAQ (reference sequence). The CDR3 length is 14 residues. V shed 1 base and J shed 10 bases, with 16 bases lying between them. CDR3 sequence (DNA): TGTGCCAGCAGCTTAGGGGGGGCGGAGGAAGGAGCTTTCTTT. Its translation: CASSLGGAEEGAFF.

In regard to this clonotype: A much bigger clone sits one base away, suggesting this may be a read error. The V call is TRBV4-1, the J call TRBJ1-1, with D unresolved. This CDR3 contains 17 residues. Germline V gene data show CDR1 as MGHRA and CDR2 as YSYEKL. The CDR3 region has the DNA TGCGCCAGCAGCCGGACCCCGATCGGGGTAGGACGCACTGAAGCTTACTTT. Amino acid sequence: CASSRTPIGVGRTEAYF.

This clonotype was detected a few times. The gene calls are TRBV29-1 and TRBJ2-1; D call uncertain. The CDR3 totals 12 residues. Trimming took off 4 bases at V and 6 bases at J, with 10 bases between the two ends. Germline CDR1 is SQVTM and CDR2 is ANQGSEA. The CDR3 DNA reads TGCAGCGTTGTTGAGGACGGCAATGAGCAGTTCTTC. As protein: CSVVEDGNEQFF.

This clonotype was recorded at least ten times. The J gene is TRBJ2-7, the V gene TRBV5-1; 8 bases match TRBD1. V dropped 4 bases and J dropped 4; count of bases not matched to a gene: 1. CDR1 and CDR2 from the germline V gene are SGHRS and YFSETQ. CDR3 length equals 12 residues. For the CDR3, the DNA is TGCGCCAGCAGCGGGACAGGTTACGAGCAGTACTTC. This translates into CASSGTGYEQYF. The full variable domain, in which reference TRBV5-1 and TRBJ2-7 provide the parts outside the CDR3, is KAGVTQTPRYLIKTRGQQVTLSCSPISGHRSVSWYQQTPGQGLQFLFEYFSETQRNKGNFPGRFSGRQFSNSRSEMNVSTLELGDSALYLCASSGTGYEQYFGPGTRLTVT.

This clonotype appeared a single time. Germline is not matched at one junction end, which may reflect a read error. The V call is TRBV6-5, the J call TRBJ1-5, with D hard to call. CDR3 length equals 14 residues. Germline values: CDR1 MNHEY, CDR2 SVGAGI. CDR3 in DNA: TGTGCCAGTAGGAGGGCCAAGGGAGGAAAGCCCCAGCGTTTT. Translation: CASRRAKGGKPQRF.